The 10 T cell receptor beta chains below all came from one sample that was sequenced in a study of regulatory T cells in long-lasting Graves disease. Time point given: newly diagnosed GD, antithyroid drugs for less than 3 months. RNA extracted from PBMCs served as the sequencing template. Building of the TCR beta libraries involved iRepertoire HTBI primers and Arm-PCR of CDR3 regions. TCRdb called the multiplex PCR reads again in MiXCR, with one record for every CDR3 protein. The table records hundreds of thousands of distinct CDR3 sequences, 15% to 20% of them present only once. These data are also associated with another study on T cells in Graves' hyperthyroidism and ophthalmopathy.

The sample consisted of peripheral blood mononuclear cells (PBMCs), taken at new diagnosis, from a patient treated with antithyroid drugs. The receptors shown here come from a man younger than 35 with Graves disease.

This clonotype was detected many times. V and J are TRBV6-1 and TRBJ1-1, with D unresolved. Germline CDR1 reads MNHNS; CDR2 reads SASEGT. The V end lost 6 bases, the J end lost 8 bases, and 13 bases lay between the germline ends. There are 12 residues in the CDR3. The CDR3 region has the DNA TGTGCCAGCAGGGTGGAGGCAGCAGAAGCTTTCTTT. Its translation is CASRVEAAEAFF.

This clonotype was recorded many times. The chain links TRBV6-2 or TRBV6-3 to TRBJ2-7; TRBD1 agrees at 7 bases. Germline V gene sequence: CDR1 MNHEY, CDR2 SVGEGT. This CDR3 is built from 14 residues. The trim removed 5 bases at V and 3 bases at J, leaving 7 bases unmatched. Written as DNA, the CDR3 is TGTGCCAGCAGTCGAACGGGACAGTACTACGAGCAGTACTTC. Residues: CASSRTGQYYEQYF.

Notes on this clonotype: Possible read error: a much larger clone is one base away. CDR3 loop: CASSQLSGVNQPQHF. CDR3 bases: TGTGCCAGCAGCCAACTGTCGGGTGTCAATCAGCCCCAGCATTTT. This chain links TRBV3-1 with TRBJ1-5; D remains ambiguous. CDR3 size: 15 residues. Germline CDR1 and CDR2: LGHDT and YNNKEL (reference sequence). Trimming took off 2 bases at V and 3 bases at J, with 11 bases between the two ends.

Only a few counts were recorded for this clonotype. J is TRBJ2-7 and V is TRBV12-3 or TRBV12-4; 10 nucleotides match TRBD2. The trim removed 5 bases at V and 5 bases at J, leaving 6 bases unmatched. The CDR3 is 14 residues long. CDR3 sequence (DNA): TGTGCCAGCAGTCCTCTAGCGGGAGAAGACGAGCAGTACTTC. This sequence encodes CASSPLAGEDEQYF.

The chain has TRBV5-1 and TRBJ2-7; 8 bases are shared with TRBD1. CDR1 is SGHRS and CDR2 is YFSETQ in the germline V gene. V was clipped by 6 bases and J by 3 bases; unmatched bases: 8. The CDR3 has 14 residues. The CDR3 sequence is CASTSGQGSYEQYF. DNA for the CDR3: TGCGCCAGCACCTCAGGACAGGGAAGCTACGAGCAGTACTTC.

The chain combines TRBV15 with TRBJ1-2; TRBD1 matches at 8 bases. Germline values: CDR1 LNHNV, CDR2 YYDKDF (reference sequence). CDR3 length equals 13 residues. The trim removed 5 bases at V and 6 bases at J, leaving 5 bases unmatched. In DNA, the CDR3 is TGTGCCACCAGCCCCGACAGGGGAGATGGCTACACCTTC. Translating gives CATSPDRGDGYTF.

This clonotype has a count of ten or more. V is TRBV29-1 and J is TRBJ2-2; 9 nucleotides align to TRBD2. Germline V CDR1 and CDR2: SQVTM, ANQGSEA. V was clipped by 4 bases and J by 7 bases; unmatched bases: 10. The CDR3 contains 15 residues. CDR3: CSVGGGRAEGGELFF. As DNA, the CDR3 is TGCAGCGTTGGCGGCGGGAGGGCCGAGGGCGGGGAGCTGTTTTTT.

This clonotype was picked up many times. Here the CDR3 DNA reads TGTGCCTCTCGAACCGATAGGGACACTGAAGCTTTCTTT. Translated, it gives CASRTDRDTEAFF. This chain joins TRBV2 and TRBJ1-1; D gene unclear. Germline assignment: CDR1 SNHLY and CDR2 FYNNEI. This CDR3 contains 13 residues. The V end was cut by 11 bases, the J end by 3 bases, with 16 bases between.

The table lists this clonotype with a few counts. This chain links TRBV5-1 with TRBJ2-2; D ambiguous. V was pared by 0 bases and J by 8 bases, with 8 bases between. The germline CDR1 and CDR2 sequences are SGHRS and YFSETQ. The CDR3 covers 13 residues. This CDR3 reads CASSLAVEGELFF. CDR3 nucleotide sequence: TGCGCCAGCAGCTTGGCCGTGGAAGGGGAGCTGTTTTTT.

This clonotype was seen a few times. This sequence joins TRBV19 and TRBJ2-1, with D possibly being TRBD2 (6 bases). Germline V gene sequence: CDR1 LNHDA, CDR2 SQIVND (reference sequence). The CDR3 is 15 residues long. The V gene lost 4 bases and the J gene lost 8 bases, with 18 bases spanning the gap. CDR3 bases: TGTGCCAGTAGTACTGGGGGGATGCCTACAGATGAGCAGTTCTTC. This sequence encodes CASSTGGMPTDEQFF.